These 25 T cell receptor beta chains originate from one sample sequenced in a study of T cell responses to AZD1222 COVID-19 vaccine. Clones were sequenced by immunoSEQ multiplex PCR, and TCRdb holds only the in-frame ones, with some missing. The table lists 90,000 to 130,000 clones, about 85% of them singletons. Sequences were derived from peripheral blood, sampled on day 0 of AZD1222 vaccination. Receptors were obtained from an adult in good health.

This chain uses TRBV6-5 with TRBJ2-5; 8 bases align to TRBD1. Per germline, CDR1 MNHEY and CDR2 SVGAGI. The CDR3 is 15 amino acids. J gave up 5 bases and V 2 bases, and 7 bases lay outside the gene matches. Here the CDR3 DNA reads TGTGCCAGCAGTTACCGGCAGGGGGCGAGGGAGACCCAGTACTTC. Translated: CASSYRQGARETQYF.

In its sample, this clone was seen a few times. The chain has TRBV12-3 or TRBV12-4 and TRBJ2-7, with D unclear. The CDR3 loop spans 13 amino acids. The V and J ends lost 2 bases and 1 base respectively, with 6 bases between them. The CDR3 DNA sequence: TGTGCCAGCAGTTTAAGGCCGTCCTACGAGCAGTACTTC. As protein: CASSLRPSYEQYF.

This clone showed up just once. This chain connects TRBV20-1 to TRBJ2-6; D gene uncertain. The germline V and J ends were trimmed by 3 bases and 0 bases, with 6 bases remaining between them. The CDR3 extends over 14 amino acids. CDR1 is DFQATT, CDR2 SNEGSKA, per germline (reference sequence). CDR3 sequence: CSASQRSGANVLTF. The CDR3 coding sequence is TGCAGTGCTAGTCAGCGCTCTGGGGCCAACGTCCTGACTTTC.

The V call is TRBV29-1, the J call TRBJ1-1, with TRBD1 matching over 7 bases. Trimming cost V 3 bases and J 11 bases; bases outside gene matches: 3. The CDR3 totals 10 residues. Germline CDR1 and CDR2: SQVTM and ANQGSEA. CDR3 protein: CSVDTGAAFF. CDR3 coding DNA: TGCAGCGTTGACACAGGGGCCGCTTTCTTT.

The CDR3 loop is CASSPASGRTWEKLFF. Written as DNA, the CDR3 is TGTGCCAGCTCACCAGCGTCTGGACGAACGTGGGAAAAACTGTTTTTT. The rearrangement links TRBV18 to TRBJ1-4; no firm D call. The CDR3 is 16 amino acids. Germline lookup yields CDR1 KGHSH and CDR2 LQKENI. V was pared by 2 bases and J by 8 bases, with 18 bases between.

A single count supports this clone. The J gene is TRBJ1-5, the V gene TRBV11-2; D not certain. The germline V gene encodes CDR1 SGHAT and CDR2 FQNNGV. The CDR3 totals 12 residues. The ends were cut back, 1 base at V and 2 bases at J, with 0 bases in the middle. DNA of the CDR3: TGTGCCAGCAGCTTAGGCAATCAGCCCCAGCATTTT. Translating it yields CASSLGNQPQHF.

The chain joins TRBV7-2 to TRBJ2-1; 10 bases fit TRBD2. Germline V lookup: CDR1 SGHTA, CDR2 FQGNSA. The length of the CDR3 is 16 residues. V lost 4 bases and J lost 4; bases outside the gene matches: 7. CDR3 DNA sequence: TGTGCCAGCAGCTCCGAAGCGGGGGGGCTATACAATGAGCAGTTCTTC. It translates to CASSSEAGGLYNEQFF.

As for this clone: Relative to the germline gene, one junction end is altered; a read error may explain this. V usage is TRBV11-2 and J usage is TRBJ1-2; a possible D gene is TRBD1 (5 bases). The CDR3 has 13 amino acids. Germline V gene sequence: CDR1 SGHAT, CDR2 FQNNGV. CDR3 in amino acids: CASSPGTSTLHAF. The CDR3 nucleotides read TGTGCCAGCAGCCCCGGGACCTCCACTCTACACGCCTTC. The complete variable domain, with remaining parts taken from reference TRBV11-2 and TRBJ1-2, reads EAGVAQSPRYKIIEKRQSVAFWCNPISGHATLYWYQQILGQGPKLLIQFQNNGVVDDSQLPKDRFSAERLKGVDSTLKIQPAKLEDSAVYLCASSPGTSTLHAFGSGTRLTVV.

The chain carries TRBV5-1 and TRBJ2-1; TRBD1 is a possible D gene (5 bases). V shed 2 bases and J shed 2 bases, with 11 bases lying between them. From germline, CDR1 is SGHRS and CDR2 YFSETQ. The length of the CDR3 is 15 residues. In DNA, the CDR3 is TGCGCCAGCAGCTTAGACAGCCTTACCTACAATGAGCAGTTCTTC. Its translation: CASSLDSLTYNEQFF.

V and J are TRBV12-2 and TRBJ2-4; the table's D call, TRBD2, was not checked against the DNA. TRBV12-2 is an annotated pseudogene. CDR3 length: 11 amino acids. Here the CDR3 DNA reads TGTGCAAGTCGCTTGAGTGAGAAACGGGGGTTC. This sequence encodes CASRLSEKRGF.

The CDR3 here is CASSDSTGAPNQPQHF. Written as DNA, the CDR3 is TGTGCCAGCAGTGACTCGACAGGGGCACCCAATCAGCCCCAGCATTTT. The chain is built from TRBV6-4 and TRBJ1-5; 8 bases align to TRBD1. This CDR3 is 16 amino acids long. V lost 0 bases to trimming and J lost 3 bases; unmatched junction nucleotides: 4. Germline V CDR1 and CDR2: MRHNA, SNTAGT.

In this sample, this clone turned up once. In DNA form, the CDR3 reads TGTGCCAGCAGGGGGGGACTCCATCCCACAGATACGCAGTATTTT. Residues: CASRGGLHPTDTQYF. The V gene is TRBV2, the J gene TRBJ2-3; tentatively, D is TRBD2 (6 bases). Trimming pared 6 bases from V and 2 bases from J, leaving 15 bases between. CDR1 and CDR2 (germline): SNHLY, FYNNEI. There are 15 residues in the CDR3.

The gene calls are TRBV19 and TRBJ1-1; D ambiguous. Germline CDR1 LNHDA, CDR2 SQIVND (reference sequence). Trimming removed 3 bases from V and 1 base from J, with 18 bases in between. The CDR3 runs 17 residues. The CDR3: CASSIGVFVGRNTEAFF. The CDR3 bases are TGTGCCAGTAGTATTGGCGTTTTTGTGGGAAGGAACACTGAAGCTTTCTTT.

This clone was observed a single time. The J gene is TRBJ2-3, the V gene TRBV5-4, with a weak D call TRBD2 (5 bases). The CDR3 is 15 residues long. Germline values: CDR1 SGHNT, CDR2 YYREEE (reference sequence). Trimming cost V 2 bases and J 0 bases, with 10 bases left between them. The CDR3 here is CASSFGLTSTDTQYF. CDR3 nucleotides: TGTGCCAGCAGCTTCGGACTGACTAGCACAGATACGCAGTATTTT.

The V call is TRBV28, the J call TRBJ2-2; no reliable D call. The germline V and J ends were trimmed by 2 bases and 6 bases, with 7 bases remaining between them. The CDR3 is made up of 13 amino acids. Germline CDR1 MDHEN, CDR2 SYDVKM. CDR3 sequence (DNA): TGTGCCAGCAGTTTAAAGACCCCCGGGGAGCTGTTTTTT. Its protein product is CASSLKTPGELFF. Complete variable domain (other parts from reference TRBV28 and TRBJ2-2): DVKVTQSSRYLVKRTGEKVFLECVQDMDHENMFWYRQDPGLGLRLIYFSYDVKMKEKGDIPEGYSVSREKKERFSLILESASTNQTSMYLCASSLKTPGELFFGEGSRLTVL.

The CDR3 is CASSHTGGSEKLFF. In nucleotides, the CDR3 is TGTGCCAGCAGCCACACAGGGGGTAGTGAAAAACTGTTTTTT. The chain employs TRBV3-1 (or the pseudogene TRBV3-2) and TRBJ1-4, with 8 bases aligning to TRBD1. Trimming cost V 3 bases and J 7 bases; bases outside gene matches: 4. Germline CDR1 reads LGHDT; CDR2 reads YNNKEL (reference sequence). The CDR3 is 14 residues long.

The J gene is TRBJ1-3, the V gene TRBV25-1; D gene uncertain. V was cut by 10 bases and J by 0 bases, with 10 bases left in between. The CDR3 is 13 residues long. Germline V gives CDR1 MGHDK, CDR2 SYGVNS. DNA of the CDR3: TGTGCCACCCAGCGGGCCTCTGGAAACACCATATATTTT. Translated, it gives CATQRASGNTIYF.

The rearrangement links TRBV15 to TRBJ1-2; 7 positions match TRBD1. The J segment lost 0 bases and the V segment lost 3 bases, leaving 7 bases of the junction unmatched. Germline CDR1 reads LNHNV; CDR2 reads YYDKDF (reference sequence). This CDR3 has 16 residues. The CDR3 DNA reads as TGTGCCACCAGCAGGGGACTAGGGACAGCTAACTATGGCTACACCTTC. Translation: CATSRGLGTANYGYTF.

The rearrangement uses TRBV28 and TRBJ1-1; perhaps TRBD1 as D (6 bases). Trimming took off 5 bases at V and 3 bases at J, with 10 bases between the two ends. Per germline, CDR1 MDHEN and CDR2 SYDVKM. The length of the CDR3 is 13 residues. CDR3 nucleotide sequence: TGTGCCAGCAGTGATAGACAGGACACTGAAGCTTTCTTT. Translation: CASSDRQDTEAFF.

The chain couples TRBV18 to TRBJ2-3; TRBD1 agrees at 11 bases. The trim removed 6 bases at V and 0 bases at J, leaving 14 bases unmatched. The germline gives CDR1 KGHSH, CDR2 LQKENI. The CDR3 runs 19 residues. CDR3 region: CASSQGFGTGGFSTDTQYF. CDR3 DNA sequence: TGTGCCAGCTCGCAAGGTTTCGGGACAGGGGGATTCAGCACAGATACGCAGTATTTT.

V gene TRBV12-3 or TRBV12-4 combines with J gene TRBJ2-1; a possible D gene is TRBD2 (5 bases). V shed 5 bases and J shed 9 bases, with 14 bases lying between them. The CDR3 is 13 amino acids. The CDR3 loop reads CASSQMEVSEQFF. In DNA, the CDR3 is TGTGCCAGCAGTCAAATGGAGGTGAGTGAGCAGTTCTTC.

The chain links TRBV1 to TRBJ2-7; the D call of TRBD2 is as the table states it, not checked on the DNA. TRBV1 is listed as a pseudogene. This CDR3 comprises 16 residues. This chain's CDR3 is CTSSQDGSTRTYEQYF. The CDR3 DNA follows: TGCACCAGCAGCCAAGATGGGAGTACTAGGACCTACGAGCAGTACTTC.

The genes are TRBV5-6 and TRBJ1-3; possible D gene TRBD1, 5 bases. The CDR3 has 15 residues. CDR1 SGHDT and CDR2 YYEEEE come from the germline V gene. Trimming took 10 bases from V and 0 from J, leaving 17 bases between them. The CDR3: CASLGGAHSGNTIYF. For the CDR3, the DNA is TGTGCCTCATTGGGAGGGGCTCACTCTGGAAACACCATATATTTT.

With respect to this clone: Other DNA sequences from this sample encode an identical CDR3 as well. The V and J genes are TRBV5-4 and TRBJ1-2; 8 nucleotides match TRBD1. CDR1 and CDR2 from the germline V gene are SGHNT and YYREEE (reference sequence). V lost 4 bases, J lost 2 bases, and 4 bases stayed unmatched. This CDR3 spans 14 amino acids. The CDR3: CASSDDRGNYGYTF. CDR3 sequence (DNA): TGTGCCAGCAGCGACGACAGGGGAAACTATGGCTACACCTTC. Full variable domain (rest looked up from reference TRBV5-4 and TRBJ1-2): ETGVTQSPTHLIKTRGQQVTLRCSSQSGHNTVSWYQQALGQGPQFIFQYYREEENGRGNFPPRFSGLQFPNYSSELNVNALELDDSALYLCASSDDRGNYGYTFGSGTRLTVV.

The V and J genes are TRBV5-1 and TRBJ2-2; D is undetermined. Germline lookup yields CDR1 SGHRS and CDR2 YFSETQ. V lost 0 bases, J lost 0 bases, and 6 bases lay in between. This CDR3 has 15 amino acids. The CDR3 protein is CASSLGSTNTGELFF. In DNA, the CDR3 is TGCGCCAGCAGCTTGGGCAGCACGAACACCGGGGAGCTGTTTTTT.